Each of the 21 T cell receptor beta chains below was sequenced from the same sample in a study of control samples from healthy donors and cancer patients. Only in-frame clones appear in the TCRdb table, and some are missing; sequencing was by immunoSEQ multiplex PCR. The table lists 140,000 to 150,000 clones, more than 85% of them singletons. Material: blood. The origin of the receptors is a man aged 25-45 years in good health.

This clone came up once. This rearrangement joins TRBV12-3 or TRBV12-4 to TRBJ1-3; a possible D gene is TRBD1 (5 bases). The CDR3 has 13 residues. V was clipped by 5 bases and J by 4 bases, with 9 bases between them. The CDR3 loop is CASSGDRGNTIYF. For the CDR3, the DNA is TGTGCCAGCAGTGGGGACCGAGGAAACACCATATATTTT.

The rearrangement joins TRBV29-1 to TRBJ2-7; D is undetermined. V dropped 6 bases and J dropped 6 bases, with 15 bases sitting between them. Germline V gene data show CDR1 as SQVTM and CDR2 as ANQGSEA. This CDR3 region has 12 residues. DNA for the CDR3: TGCAGCGTCGAAACAAGGAAACCCGAGCAGTACTTC. This gives the protein CSVETRKPEQYF.

The chain uses TRBV27 and TRBJ2-1, with 7 bases fitting TRBD2. Germline trimming cut 4 bases from V and 2 bases from J; bases unmatched to any gene: 2. This CDR3 comprises 14 residues. From germline, CDR1 is MNHEY and CDR2 SMNVEV (reference sequence). The CDR3 region is CASSSGGTYNEQFF. In DNA, the CDR3 is TGTGCCAGCAGTTCCGGGGGGACCTACAATGAGCAGTTCTTC.

The rearrangement uses TRBV27 and TRBJ1-2; perhaps TRBD1 as D (5 bases). The CDR3 sequence is 12 residues long. Trimming cost V 4 bases and J 3 bases, with 6 bases left between them. Looked up from germline, CDR1 is MNHEY and CDR2 is SMNVEV (reference sequence). CDR3 coding DNA: TGTGCCAGCAGTTCGACAGACTATGGCTACACCTTC. This sequence encodes CASSSTDYGYTF.

The chain uses TRBV9 and TRBJ2-3; D is undetermined. V was pared by 0 bases and J by 1 base, with 0 bases between. CDR1 and CDR2 (germline): SGDLS, YYNGEE. CDR3 length equals 12 residues. CDR3 sequence (DNA): TGTGCCAGCAGCGTAGGCACAGATACGCAGTATTTT. Translating it yields CASSVGTDTQYF.

V usage is TRBV4-1 and J usage is TRBJ1-5; no reliable D call. The germline V and J ends were trimmed by 0 bases and 0 bases, with 15 bases remaining between them. The CDR3 is 18 amino acids. Germline loops: CDR1 MGHRA, CDR2 YSYEKL. The CDR3, as DNA: TGCGCCAGCAGCCAAGAGGGGTGGTCGGAGTATAGCAATCAGCCCCAGCATTTT. It yields the protein CASSQEGWSEYSNQPQHF.

The chain links TRBV2 to TRBJ1-2, with 8 bases aligning to TRBD1. CDR3 size: 16 residues. Germline CDR1 reads SNHLY; CDR2 reads FYNNEI. Trimming at V came to 2 bases and at J to 0 bases, leaving 5 bases not matched to a gene. The CDR3 region has the DNA TGTGCCAGCAGTGAACTGGGACAGGATTCTAACTATGGCTACACCTTC. As protein: CASSELGQDSNYGYTF.

This chain uses TRBV6-5 with TRBJ1-2, with 12 bases aligning to TRBD1. The J segment lost 5 bases and the V segment lost 8 bases, leaving 6 bases of the junction unmatched. The CDR3 totals 14 residues. Germline-derived CDR1 and CDR2 are MNHEY and SVGAGI. The chain's CDR3 is CASFGTGGQYGYTF. The CDR3 bases are TGTGCCAGCTTCGGGACAGGGGGCCAGTATGGCTACACCTTC.

The chain uses TRBV3-1 (or the pseudogene TRBV3-2) and TRBJ2-1; 7 bases are shared with TRBD2. The CDR3 is made up of 14 amino acids. V lost 1 base and J lost 9; bases outside the gene matches: 6. Germline CDR1 and CDR2: LGHDT and YNNKEL (reference sequence). This chain's CDR3 is CASSQVGRGGEQFF. CDR3 sequence (DNA): TGTGCCAGCAGCCAAGTCGGCCGCGGGGGTGAGCAGTTCTTC.

The rearrangement joins TRBV6-5 to TRBJ1-3; TRBD1 might be the D (5 bases). The CDR3 has 12 residues. V dropped 8 bases and J dropped 4 bases, with 9 bases sitting between them. Germline CDR1 is MNHEY and CDR2 is SVGAGI. CDR3 loop: CASGGIGNTIYF. CDR3 bases: TGTGCCAGCGGGGGAATAGGAAACACCATATATTTT.

The chain links TRBV5-1 to TRBJ2-1; 9 nucleotides match TRBD2. The CDR3 sequence is 18 residues long. V lost 0 bases to trimming and J lost 2 bases; unmatched junction nucleotides: 9. CDR1 is SGHRS and CDR2 is YFSETQ in the germline V gene. The CDR3 reads CASSLEAAGGPTYNEQFF. CDR3 nucleotide sequence: TGCGCCAGCAGCTTGGAGGCGGCGGGGGGGCCCACCTACAATGAGCAGTTCTTC. Supplemented by reference TRBV5-1 and TRBJ2-1, the full variable domain reads KAGVTQTPRYLIKTRGQQVTLSCSPISGHRSVSWYQQTPGQGLQFLFEYFSETQRNKGNFPGRFSGRQFSNSRSEMNVSTLELGDSALYLCASSLEAAGGPTYNEQFFGPGTRLTVL.

Concerning this clone: The junction and the germline gene differ at one end; a read error may be behind it. J is TRBJ1-3 and V is TRBV6-5; perhaps TRBD1 as D (5 bases). The germline CDR1 and CDR2 sequences are MNHEY and SVGAGI. This CDR3 region has 14 residues. The CDR3 region is CACSPQGFGNTIYF. For the CDR3, the DNA is TGTGCCTGCAGCCCCCAGGGTTTTGGAAACACCATATATTTT.

This clone was observed a single time. The V call is TRBV9, the J call TRBJ2-7; no firm D call. The CDR3 length is 14 residues. Per germline, CDR1 SGDLS and CDR2 YYNGEE. Trimming took 0 bases from V and 0 from J, leaving 7 bases between them. The CDR3: CASSVGADSYEQYF. In DNA, the CDR3 is TGTGCCAGCAGCGTAGGGGCGGACTCCTACGAGCAGTACTTC.

The chain is built from TRBV25-1 and TRBJ1-6; 7 positions match TRBD1. J gave up 10 bases and V 4 bases, and 10 bases lay outside the gene matches. The CDR3 covers 15 residues. Per germline, CDR1 MGHDK and CDR2 SYGVNS. CDR3 DNA: TGTGCCAGCAGTGGATCAGGGGGATTGGGATCACCCCTCCACTTT. This gives the protein CASSGSGGLGSPLHF.

The chain carries TRBV7-8 and TRBJ2-1; D is unresolved. V was pared by 3 bases and J by 5 bases, with 11 bases between. The CDR3 contains 14 residues. Germline CDR1 SGHVS, CDR2 FQNEAQ. CDR3 amino acids: CASSFVSIDNEQFF. CDR3 sequence (DNA): TGTGCCAGCAGCTTCGTTAGTATCGACAATGAGCAGTTCTTC.

The rearrangement links TRBV2 to TRBJ1-4, with D possibly matching TRBD1 (6 bases). Deletions cut 11 bases from V and 5 bases from J, with 12 bases between. This CDR3 contains 12 residues. Germline lookup yields CDR1 SNHLY and CDR2 FYNNEI. The CDR3 here is CAGRGQNEKLFF. As DNA, the CDR3 is TGTGCCGGACGGGGACAAAATGAAAAACTGTTTTTT.

V is TRBV24-1 and J is TRBJ2-2; perhaps TRBD1 as D (7 bases). The CDR3 totals 16 residues. The V end lost 6 bases, the J end lost 4 bases, and 17 bases lay between the germline ends. Per germline, CDR1 KGHDR and CDR2 SFDVKD. The CDR3 sequence: CATSRRDSFFTGELFF. The CDR3 DNA reads TGTGCCACCAGTAGGAGGGACAGCTTTTTCACCGGGGAGCTGTTTTTT.

The chain combines TRBV10-3 with TRBJ1-6; TRBD1 matches at 7 bases. V lost 10 bases to trimming and J lost 9 bases; unmatched junction nucleotides: 9. This CDR3 has 13 amino acids. Germline V CDR1 and CDR2: ENHRY, SYGVKD. In DNA form, the CDR3 reads TGTGCCAGCGGGGGACCAGGGGGTTCACCCCTCCACTTT. Protein sequence: CASGGPGGSPLHF.

This clone was recorded only once. The genes are TRBV5-1 and TRBJ2-1; tentative D call: TRBD1 (5 bases). This CDR3 region has 14 residues. CDR1 and CDR2 (germline): SGHRS, YFSETQ. Trimming removed 2 bases at V and 6 bases at J, with 12 bases between. The DNA of the CDR3 is TGCGCCAGCAGCTTAATTAGGGGTAGCAATGAGCAGTTCTTC. Translation: CASSLIRGSNEQFF.

V is TRBV3-1 (or the pseudogene TRBV3-2) and J is TRBJ2-7; 11 bases map to TRBD1. V gave up 4 bases and J gave up 0 bases; unmatched junction bases: 8. The CDR3 consists of 17 residues. Germline CDR1 and CDR2: LGHDT and YNNKEL (reference sequence). CDR3 region: CASSLLPGQGGSYEQYF. CDR3 DNA sequence: TGTGCCAGCAGCCTACTTCCGGGACAGGGGGGCTCCTACGAGCAGTACTTC.

The chain has TRBV13 and TRBJ2-2; the D is unclear. The V gene's germline CDR1 is PRHDT and CDR2 FYEKMQ (reference sequence). V dropped 6 bases and J dropped 4 bases, with 6 bases sitting between them. CDR3 length: 12 residues. CDR3: CASRLTTGELFF. The CDR3 region has the DNA TGTGCCAGCAGACTTACCACCGGGGAGCTGTTTTTT.